The rows below give T cell receptor beta chains drawn from one sample of a study of shared clonotypes between healthy human individuals. Assay used: immunoSEQ multiplex PCR; TCRdb lists only in-frame clones, some missing. This table has nearly 1 million clones, over 60% appearing once. Input material: memory CD4+ T cells sorted from blood. Every receptor here comes from a man in his late teens or twenties in good health. CDR3s include the opening cysteine and the closing phenylalanine or tryptophan. A D gene is named only where the DNA matches it firmly. Clone size is shown for a subset of rows, as once, few, many or a class of expanded clone.

>14|NA|NA|TRBV2|TRBJ2-5
TGTGCCAGCAGTACGGGCTTAAGGGGGGAGACCCAGTACTTC
CASSTGLRGETQYF
>13|NA|TRBD1|TRBV7-2|TRBJ2-7
TGTGCCAGCAGCTTGGACAGGGTTTACGAGCAGTACTTC
CASSLDRVYEQYF
>16|once|TRBD1|TRBV6-4|TRBJ2-5
TGTGCCAGCAGTGCCGCGACAGGGGGCGGAGGAGAGACCCAGTACTTC
CASSAATGGGGETQYF
>14|NA|TRBD1|TRBV27|TRBJ1-2
TGTGCCAGCAGTCCGGACAGGGGAAGCGGTGGCTACACCTTC
CASSPDRGSGGYTF
>13|NA|NA|TRBV10-1|TRBJ2-7
TGCGCCAAATTTCAGGGGACCCCCTACGAGCAGTACTTC
CAKFQGTPYEQYF
>15|NA|NA|TRBV9|TRBJ2-1
TGTGCCAGCAGCGTAACGCAAATAGTATCCAATGAGCAGTTCTTC
CASSVTQIVSNEQFF
>15|NA|NA|TRBV7-9|TRBJ2-3
TGTGCCAGCAGCTCCACAGTCCAGGGCACAGATACGCAGTATTTT
CASSSTVQGTDTQYF
>15|few|TRBD1|TRBV28|TRBJ1-5
TGTGCCAGCAGTACACCTAGGGGACAGCATCAGCCCCAGCATTTT
CASSTPRGQHQPQHF
>16|NA|TRBD1|TRBV5-1|TRBJ1-1
TGCGCCAGCAGCTGGACAGGGGGCCACGTGATCACTGAAGCTTTCTTT
CASSWTGGHVITEAFF
>16|NA|NA|TRBV7-2|TRBJ2-2
TGTGCCAGCAGGCCCCGGGGGTCCGCGAACACCGGGGAGCTGTTTTTT
CASRPRGSANTGELFF
>17|few|NA|TRBV5-1|TRBJ1-5
TGCGCCAGCAGCTTGCAACCCCGACACGTTAGCAATCAGCCCCAGCATTTT
CASSLQPRHVSNQPQHF
>14|NA|NA|TRBV18|TRBJ1-2
TGTGCCAGCTCACCACTGGACACTAACTATGGCTACACCTTC
CASSPLDTNYGYTF
>16|NA|NA|TRBV10-3|TRBJ2-3
TGTGCCATCAGTGGGCCAGGTCGAACTAGCACAGATACGCAGTATTTT
CAISGPGRTSTDTQYF
>15|NA|TRBD1|TRBV4-2|TRBJ2-7
TGTGCCAGCAGCCAAGAAGCGACAGGGTTCCACGAGCAGTACTTC
CASSQEATGFHEQYF
>14|NA|TRBD1|TRBV6-5|TRBJ2-7
TGTGCCAGCAGTTACGGGGGGACAGGCTACGAGCAGTACTTC
CASSYGGTGYEQYF
>12|NA|NA|TRBV7-9|TRBJ2-7
TGTGCCAGCAGCTTGTTGCGTGAAGAGCAGTACTTC
CASSLLREEQYF
>14|NA|NA|TRBV5-8|TRBJ1-5
TGTGCTTCACAGTGGGGGGCAAGCAATCAGCCCCAGCATTTT
CASQWGASNQPQHF
>16|NA|NA|TRBV28|TRBJ2-2
TGTGCCAGCAGTTTCCCCGGGAAACCGAACACCGGGGAGCTGTTTTTT
CASSFPGKPNTGELFF
>14|NA|NA|TRBV2|TRBJ2-7
TGTGCCAGCAGGACGGGGGTCTCTTTCTACGAGCAGTACTTC
CASRTGVSFYEQYF
>19|NA|TRBD2|TRBV7-9|TRBJ2-6
TGTGCCAGCAGCTTAGCGAGGTGGGAGGGCAGCGCTGGGGCCAACGTCCTGACTTTC
CASSLARWEGSAGANVLTF
>15|few|NA|TRBV4-1|TRBJ1-1
TGCGCCAGCAGCCAAGGCGGAAGGGGGAACACTGAAGCTTTCTTT
CASSQGGRGNTEAFF
>16|NA|TRBD1|TRBV28|TRBJ1-4
TGTGCCACGCTGGGGGACAGGGGGACGACTAATGAAAAACTGTTTTTT
CATLGDRGTTNEKLFF
>15|once|TRBD2|TRBV28|TRBJ2-1
TGTGCCAGCAGTTTATGGAGCAGCGGGGGGTATGAGCAGTTCTTC
CASSLWSSGGYEQFF
>16|NA|NA|TRBV4-1|TRBJ1-5
TGCGCCAGCAGCCAAAACACGTATACCCCCGGGGGGCCCCAGCATTTT
CASSQNTYTPGGPQHF